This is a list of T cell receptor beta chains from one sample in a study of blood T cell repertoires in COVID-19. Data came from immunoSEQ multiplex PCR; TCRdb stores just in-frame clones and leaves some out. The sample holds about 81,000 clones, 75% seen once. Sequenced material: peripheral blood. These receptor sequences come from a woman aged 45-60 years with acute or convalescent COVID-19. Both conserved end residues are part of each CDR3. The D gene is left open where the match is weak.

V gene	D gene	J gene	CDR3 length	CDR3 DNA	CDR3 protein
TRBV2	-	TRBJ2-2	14	TGTGCCAGCAGTCGGGACTCACCCACCGGGGAGCTGTTTTTT	CASSRDSPTGELFF
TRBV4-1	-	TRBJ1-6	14	TGCGCCAGCAGCCAAGATCGAGGTGTACCACCCCTCCACTTT	CASSQDRGVPPLHF
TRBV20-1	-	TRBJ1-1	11	TGCAGTGCTAATATGCGGGCTGAAGCTTTCTTT	CSANMRAEAFF
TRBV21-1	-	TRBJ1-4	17	TGTGCCAGCAGCATGGGACAGGAAAACTCAACTAATGAAAAACTGTTTTTT	CASSMGQENSTNEKLFF
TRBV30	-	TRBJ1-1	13	TGTGCCTGGACCGGGAGGTCGGACACTGAAGCTTTCTTT	CAWTGRSDTEAFF
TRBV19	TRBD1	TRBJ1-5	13	TGTGCCAGTACCCGGGACAGGGACCAGCCCCAGCATTTT	CASTRDRDQPQHF
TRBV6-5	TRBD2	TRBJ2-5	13	TGTGCCAGCGGACTAGCGGGGAAAGAGACCCAGTACTTC	CASGLAGKETQYF
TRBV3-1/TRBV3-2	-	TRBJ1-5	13	TGTGCCAGCAGTCACTCTACAGGGCCGACCCAGCATTTT	CASSHSTGPTQHF
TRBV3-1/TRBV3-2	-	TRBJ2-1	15	TGTGCCAGCAGCCAAGATCGGGGAGCGTACAATGAGCAGTTCTTC	CASSQDRGAYNEQFF
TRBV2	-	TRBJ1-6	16	TGTGCCAGCCTCTTTTCGCTTAGCTCCTATAATTCACCCCTCCACTTT	CASLFSLSSYNSPLHF
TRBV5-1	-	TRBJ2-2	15	TGCGCCAGCAGCCGGGACATGGGCCCCGCCGGGGAGCTGTTTTTT	CASSRDMGPAGELFF
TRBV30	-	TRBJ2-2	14	TGTGCCTGGAGTGTACACAGGGTTACCGGGGAGCTGTTTTTT	CAWSVHRVTGELFF